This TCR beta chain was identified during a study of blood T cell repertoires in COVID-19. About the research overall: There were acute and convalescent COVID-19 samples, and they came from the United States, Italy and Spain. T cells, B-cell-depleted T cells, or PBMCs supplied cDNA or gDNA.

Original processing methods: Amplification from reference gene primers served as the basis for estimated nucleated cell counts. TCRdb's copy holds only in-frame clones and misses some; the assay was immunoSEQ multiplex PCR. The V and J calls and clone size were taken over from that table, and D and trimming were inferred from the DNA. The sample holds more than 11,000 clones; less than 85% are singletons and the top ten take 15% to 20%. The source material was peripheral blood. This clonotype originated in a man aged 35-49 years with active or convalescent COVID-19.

CDR3 sequence: CASSLYADSLWGYTF. In DNA form, the CDR3 reads TGTGCCAGCAGTTTATACGCGGACAGCCTATGGGGCTACACCTTC. V and J are TRBV27 and TRBJ1-2; tentatively, D is TRBD1 (6 bases). The CDR3 sequence is 15 residues long. Germline V gene lookup returns CDR1 MNHEY and CDR2 SMNVEV (reference sequence). V lost 1 base and J 8 bases, leaving 17 bases between the germline ends.